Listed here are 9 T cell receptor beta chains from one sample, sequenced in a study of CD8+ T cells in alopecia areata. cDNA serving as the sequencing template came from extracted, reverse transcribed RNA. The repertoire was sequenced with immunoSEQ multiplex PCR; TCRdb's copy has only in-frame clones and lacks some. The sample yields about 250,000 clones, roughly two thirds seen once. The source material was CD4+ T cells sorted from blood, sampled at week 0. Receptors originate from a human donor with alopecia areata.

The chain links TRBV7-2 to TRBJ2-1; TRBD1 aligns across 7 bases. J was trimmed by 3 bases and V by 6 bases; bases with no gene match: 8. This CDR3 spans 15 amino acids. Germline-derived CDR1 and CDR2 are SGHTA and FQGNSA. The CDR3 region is CASRNRDRVYNEQFF. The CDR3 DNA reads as TGTGCCAGCAGAAACCGGGACAGAGTCTACAATGAGCAGTTCTTC.

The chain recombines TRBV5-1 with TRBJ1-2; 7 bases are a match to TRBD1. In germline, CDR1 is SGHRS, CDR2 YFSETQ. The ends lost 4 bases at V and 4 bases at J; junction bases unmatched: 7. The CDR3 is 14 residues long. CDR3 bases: TGCGCCAGCAGCGGATGGGACAGCCTCTATGGCTACACCTTC. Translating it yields CASSGWDSLYGYTF.

CDR3 amino acids: CASSLAIFRYEQYF. The CDR3, as DNA: TGTGCCAGCAGCTTAGCGATTTTCCGCTACGAGCAGTACTTC. V is TRBV11-2 and J is TRBJ2-7, with D uncertain. This CDR3 is 14 amino acids long. The V end was cut by 1 base, the J end by 3 bases, with 10 bases between. CDR1 is SGHAT, CDR2 FQNNGV, per germline.

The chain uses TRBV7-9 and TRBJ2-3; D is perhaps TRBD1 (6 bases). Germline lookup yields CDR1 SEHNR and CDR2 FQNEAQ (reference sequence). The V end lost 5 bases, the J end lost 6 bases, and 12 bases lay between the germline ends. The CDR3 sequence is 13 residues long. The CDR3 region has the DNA TGTGCCAGCAGCACACAGGGTACGGATACGCAGTATTTT. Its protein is CASSTQGTDTQYF.

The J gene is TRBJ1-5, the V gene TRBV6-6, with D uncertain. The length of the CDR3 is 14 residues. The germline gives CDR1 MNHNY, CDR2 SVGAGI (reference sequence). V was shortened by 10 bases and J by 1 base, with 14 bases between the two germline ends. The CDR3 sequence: CATTVAGSNQPQHF. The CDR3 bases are TGTGCCACCACGGTGGCGGGAAGCAATCAGCCCCAGCATTTT.

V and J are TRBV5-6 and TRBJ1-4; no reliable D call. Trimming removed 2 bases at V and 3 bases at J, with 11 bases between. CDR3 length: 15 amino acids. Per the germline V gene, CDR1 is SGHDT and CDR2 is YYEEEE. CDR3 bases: TGTGCCAGCAGCTTTTTGGGAGAGGCTAATGAAAAACTGTTTTTT. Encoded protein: CASSFLGEANEKLFF.

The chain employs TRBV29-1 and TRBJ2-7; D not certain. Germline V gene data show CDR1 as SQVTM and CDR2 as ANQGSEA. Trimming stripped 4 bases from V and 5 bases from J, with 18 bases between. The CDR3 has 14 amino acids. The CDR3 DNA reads TGCAGCGTTGCCCCCCCGGGCCATATCAACGAGCAGTACTTC. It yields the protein CSVAPPGHINEQYF.

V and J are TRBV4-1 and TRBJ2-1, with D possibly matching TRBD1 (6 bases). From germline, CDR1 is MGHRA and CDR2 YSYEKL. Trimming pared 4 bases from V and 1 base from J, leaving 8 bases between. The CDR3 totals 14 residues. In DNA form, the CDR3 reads TGCGCCAGCAGCCGGGACAAATCCTACAATGAGCAGTTCTTC. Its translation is CASSRDKSYNEQFF.

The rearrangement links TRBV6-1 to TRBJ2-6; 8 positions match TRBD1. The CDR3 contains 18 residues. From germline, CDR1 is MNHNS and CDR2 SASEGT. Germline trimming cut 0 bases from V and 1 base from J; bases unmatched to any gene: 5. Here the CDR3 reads CASSEAGTGTSGANVLTF. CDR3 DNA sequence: TGTGCCAGCAGTGAAGCCGGGACAGGCACTTCTGGGGCCAACGTCCTGACTTTC.